The source of this TCR beta chain is a study of blood T cell repertoires in COVID-19 (dated by TCRdb to the early 2020s). For the wider study: Samples from collaborators originated in the United States, Italy and Spain and spanned both the acute and convalescent phases of COVID-19. The prospective study material was composed of cDNA or gDNA derived from T cells, B-cell-depleted T cells, or PBMCs. Deeply sampled blood TCRbeta repertoires from subjects exposed to, actively infected with, or recovered from COVID-19 were included in the dataset. The repertoires were released in a freely available public database intended as a resource for research on the immune response to SARS-CoV-2. Samples were obtained from the ongoing ImmuneRACE study (first 160 participants) and from 1,254 subjects provided by 6 global collaborators. Nearly every sample came with metadata listing a de-identified subject ID, COVID-19 status, age in years and sex. Where HLA class I and class II types were available, the types were taken from metadata supplied by the sample provider, not from assay-based typing. General study outcomes and caveats: Clinical and demographic metadata were provided uncurated, with the amount varying by source and participant.

With respect to this clone: The clone's antigen remains unknown. No base qualities exist here, and no much larger clone lies one base off it.

The immunoSEQ Assay, a bias-controlled multiplex PCR, was used to amplify TCRbeta CDR3 regions from genomic DNA. Processing in the source paper ran as follows. The number of nucleated cells in each sample was estimated from the amplification of reference gene primers within the assay. Sequence reads were collapsed and filtered to measure the absolute abundance of every unique TCRbeta CDR3 rearrangement. For each sample, productive Simpson clonality was calculated as the square root of Simpson's diversity index over productive rearrangements. TCRdb provides this immuneACCESS table in a form limited to in-frame rearrangements. Some clones are lacking; in checked studies, under half of them reflect an unresolved V gene, and why the rest are absent is not known. That table is the source of V, J and clone size, and D and trimming were worked out from the DNA. The sample profile shows 60,000 to 75,000 clones; roughly 85% of them were found once. The ten largest account for about 9.8% of the sample.

Collaborating institutions collected whole blood in K2EDTA tubes following their own protocols. Collaborator samples were shipped for TCRbeta analysis as frozen whole blood, isolated PBMCs, or DNA extracted from either sample type. The CDR3 starts with the cysteine, ends with the phenylalanine, and has 14 residues. The kept DNA is CDR3 alone, 42 bases in frame from the first base. V is pruned by 3 bases and J by 7 bases, leaving 8 bases of the junction without a gene match. CDR1 SEHNR and CDR2 FQNEAQ were looked up in the germline V gene (reference sequence). The sample comprised peripheral blood. This TCR derives from a woman aged 80 or over with acute or convalescent COVID-19. The rearrangement combines TRBV7-9 with TRBJ1-2; 7 nucleotides in the junction match TRBD1. The CDR3 loop reads CASSFEGQGGGYTF. In nucleotide form, the sequence is TGTGCCAGCAGCTTCGAAGGTCAGGGGGGTGGCTACACCTTC.